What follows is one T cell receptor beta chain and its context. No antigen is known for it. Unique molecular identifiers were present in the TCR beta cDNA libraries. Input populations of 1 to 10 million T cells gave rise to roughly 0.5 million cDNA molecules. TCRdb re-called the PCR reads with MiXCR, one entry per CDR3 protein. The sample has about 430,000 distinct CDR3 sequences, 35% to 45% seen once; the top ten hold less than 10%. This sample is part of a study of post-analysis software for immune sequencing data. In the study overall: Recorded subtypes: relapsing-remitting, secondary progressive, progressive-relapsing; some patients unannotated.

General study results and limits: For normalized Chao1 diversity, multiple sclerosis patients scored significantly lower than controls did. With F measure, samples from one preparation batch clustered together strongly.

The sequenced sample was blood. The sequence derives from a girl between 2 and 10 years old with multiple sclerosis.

The CDR3 region has the DNA TGTGCCAGCAGCCGACCGGGACAGGGGGGTAGAGAGAATGAAAAACTGTTTTTT. Translation: CASSRPGQGGRENEKLFF. The chain joins TRBV5-5 to TRBJ1-4, with TRBD1 matching over 11 bases. The CDR3 runs to 18 residues. The V and J ends lost 4 bases and 5 bases, in that order; junction bases with no gene match: 13. Looked up from germline, CDR1 is SGHKS and CDR2 is YYEKEE (reference sequence).